This T cell receptor beta chain was sequenced in a study of blood T cells in healthy people across ages (dated by TCRdb to the mid-2010s). General notes on the study: In model experiments, roughly one uniquely barcoded TCR beta cDNA molecule per two T cells was captured by template switching. Using the same blood draw, the study looked at two additional independent replicas of 1 million unique cDNA reads for two donors, one aged 18 to 30 and the other aged 80 or older. To track age-related changes in TCR beta repertoire diversity, the study relied on deep sequencing normalized with unique cDNA molecular identifiers. The donors were split into four age groups: young (average 16 years), middle-aged (roughly 39), aged (62) and long-lived (82).

Donors were a few dozen systemically healthy Caucasian individuals from Russia aged roughly 6 to 90 years. About 9.1 milliliters of peripheral blood were collected from each donor into EDTA-treated Vacutainer tubes. Ficoll-Paque density-gradient centrifugation was used to isolate PBMCs, with at least 6 million per sample. Total RNA, at least 6 micrograms per sample, was extracted from PBMCs with Trizol reagent. The percentages of naive CD45RAhigh/CD27high T cells were determined by flow cytometry on a PBMC aliquot from every donor. This clonotype was picked up a small number of times. Its antigen is unknown. No clone much larger than this one lies a single base away; base qualities are absent. What the research found in general, with its limitations: Estimates of total diversity from one million sequenced T cells were regarded as lower bounds and underestimates. Compared with the aged group, the long-lived group had more naive CD4+ T cells, fewer expanded clones and increased TCR diversity, a pattern suggesting age selection. Because the CMV infection status of the donors was unknown, age-related changes in expanded clonotypes may potentially have been confounded. As age increased, observed TCR beta diversity per million T cells dropped in a roughly linear way, and a significant reduction was already evident by age around 41. There was a strong correlation between observed TCR beta diversity and the percentage of naive T cells measured by flow cytometry. Bulk unsorted PBMC profiling prevented conclusive comparison of naive and antigen-experienced compartments.

The library came from 5' RACE. Sequencing was carried out with an Illumina HiSeq 2500. A second PCR of about 7 to 12 cycles was performed with a sample-barcoded 5' primer and a J-beta primer mix. A unique molecular identifier was introduced onto each TCR beta cDNA molecule by a template-switch 5' adaptor carrying 12 random nucleotides. Each sample yielded at least 3 million CDR3-containing paired-end reads. First-strand cDNA synthesis was performed from all RNA using the Mint cDNA synthesis kit, with priming by a TRBC-specific oligonucleotide. Following uracil-DNA glycosylase treatment, a first 18-cycle PCR with universal primers M1SS and BC2_uni_R was performed on all cDNA. As for the original processing: Each sample was normalized by randomly selecting 1 million high-quality reads, each carrying a distinct molecular identifier. Instead of being binned into consensus sequences, reads that shared molecular identifiers were thrown out. MiTCR, set to a Q25 quality threshold and the strictest error-elimination algorithm, was used for CDR3 identification, clonotype clustering and error correction. A nonparametric unseen species model with Euler transformation was used to estimate lower-bound total TCR beta diversity. The public reads were reanalyzed by TCRdb: fastp trimming at Q25, MiXCR alignment, in-frame beta chains only. Entries are consolidated by CDR3 protein sequence, retaining the most common genes and DNA. The V and J calls reflect TCRdb's pipeline rather than the authors' work. Present in this sample are about 780,000 distinct CDR3 sequences, roughly 25% of which were seen just once. The top ten clonotypes cover around 2.9% of the sample.

Separately, the same data were catalogued under a study of T cells of mothers and their children. As that second study puts it: The donors were nine systemically healthy Caucasian individuals, made up of three mothers and their six children. cDNA synthesis consumed the entire amount of extracted RNA, loaded at about 1.5 ug RNA in each 15 ul reaction. In the second PCR, sample barcodes and 2-4 random nucleotides were introduced via the M1S primer. Over 8.5 million TCR beta CDR3 reads were obtained for each mother, and some 3 million reads were obtained for each child. TCR recombination output is similarly shaped by thymic selection in related and unrelated pairs, with a minor effect exerted by inherited differences. Related mother-child pairs always showed normalized repertoire overlap that was slightly higher than in unrelated mother-child pairs, though the difference was never significant. No persistent microchimeric T cell clones were detected, at a sensitivity of roughly 96 clones per million clonotypes. Deep NGS was used in the study to compare the TCR beta repertoires of mothers and children and to look for features that separate related mother-child pairs from unrelated individuals. The mean age was around 40 +/- 4 years for the mothers and roughly 11 +/- 4 years for the children. After adapter ligation was performed with NEBNext reagents, the libraries were sequenced on an Illumina HiSeq 2000 with 100+100 nt paired-end reads. To prevent cross-contamination, the mother and child libraries were prepared a month apart and were sequenced in separate runs. Each donor had between about 450,000 and 2,100,000 distinct TCR beta clonotypes identified. Naive TCR beta clonotypes were estimated from low-frequency clonotypes matched to each donor's FACS-determined naive share, without sorting.

The TCR comes from a boy younger than 18 in good health. The sequenced sample consisted of blood.

The DNA sequence is given as TGCAGTGCTAGAGCCACGGGGGTGGGGCCCTATGGCTACACCTTC. Protein translation: CSARATGVGPYGYTF. The chain links TRBV20-1 with TRBJ1-2; TRBD1 is perhaps the D gene, given 5 matching bases. V loses 1 base of germline sequence and J loses 4 bases, and the interval between the two ends is 16 bases. Spanning cysteine to phenylalanine, the CDR3 consists of 15 amino acids. Solely the CDR3 DNA is kept, with 45 bases framed from the first base. For CDR1 and CDR2, the germline V gene (reference sequence) lists DFQATT and SNEGSKA.